Detailed here is one T cell receptor (beta chain). The antigen remains undetermined. As it was prepared, the TCRbeta library received unique molecular identifiers. A single record per CDR3 protein comes from TCRdb applying MiXCR to the PCR reads. The top ten hold around 5.3% of the sample, which has some 840,000 distinct CDR3 sequences, about 16% seen once. These data are taken from a study of T-cell reconstitution after alpha-beta-depleted transplantation in children. Study-level points and caveats: Some patients' high day-60 TCRbeta diversity was traced to surviving recipient T cells and thymic progenitors. As was reported, about two months after transplant, alpha-beta T cells came from several hundred expanded graft clones. From newly produced T cells came most of the T-cell counts and diversity one year after transplant.

This specimen consisted of PBMCs, mostly from graft donor cells, obtained 360 days after TCRalphabeta/CD19-depleted stem cell transplant. The source is a male patient under 18 who had a stem cell transplant for acute lymphoblastic leukemia, so the T cells may come from the graft donor.

DNA of the CDR3: TGCAGTGCTCTCACACTTAGACAGACGGGCTCCTACGAGCAGTACTTC. This translates into CSALTLRQTGSYEQYF. V and J are TRBV20-1 and TRBJ2-7; D perhaps matches TRBD1 (5 bases). Germline loops: CDR1 DFQATT, CDR2 SNEGSKA (reference sequence). V was trimmed by 5 bases and J by 0 bases, leaving 20 bases between them. The CDR3 consists of 16 residues.